These 9 T cell receptor beta chains share one sample of origin, sequenced in a study of Ad26.COV2.S vaccination and SARS-CoV-2 variants. Treatment of the sample: roughly 19 received Ad26.COV2.S at low or high dose, single or two shots; 5 received placebo; per-sample allocation not given. Sampling occurred on day 63 after the first vaccine or placebo injection. Measured with immunoSEQ multiplex PCR; TCRdb has only the in-frame clones, and not every one. The data show about 400,000 clones, with about 88% seen just once and over 1.5% held by the top ten. Sequencing used peripheral blood, obtained in a trial of Ad26.COV2.S vaccine versus placebo. These receptors were obtained from a person aged 18-60 years who received the Ad26.COV2.S COVID-19 vaccine or a placebo.

This clone was detected ten times or more. The chain has TRBV9 and TRBJ1-1; the D gene is possibly TRBD1 (5 bases). The V end lost 4 bases, the J end lost 0 bases, and 7 bases lay between the germline ends. The germline gives CDR1 SGDLS, CDR2 YYNGEE. The CDR3 runs to 13 residues. This CDR3 reads CASSQTVNTEAFF. CDR3 coding DNA: TGTGCCAGCAGCCAGACAGTGAACACTGAAGCTTTCTTT.

This rearrangement joins TRBV27 to TRBJ2-5; 11 bases agree with TRBD1. V lost 3 bases, J lost 3 bases, and 9 bases stayed unmatched. The CDR3 sequence is 17 residues long. From germline, CDR1 is MNHEY and CDR2 SMNVEV (reference sequence). The CDR3 nucleotides are TGTGCCAGCAGTTTTCGCCCCGGGACAGGGGGAAAAGAGACCCAGTACTTC. Translated: CASSFRPGTGGKETQYF.

V usage is TRBV5-1 and J usage is TRBJ2-1, with D tentatively TRBD1 or TRBD2 (5 bases each). The CDR3 runs to 16 residues. Per the germline V gene, CDR1 is SGHRS and CDR2 is YFSETQ. Deletions cut 0 bases from V and 2 bases from J, with 12 bases between. CDR3 DNA: TGCGCCAGCAGCTTGGAGGGTGGGGGAACCTACAATGAGCAGTTCTTC. Its translation: CASSLEGGGTYNEQFF. Full variable domain (rest looked up from reference TRBV5-1 and TRBJ2-1): KAGVTQTPRYLIKTRGQQVTLSCSPISGHRSVSWYQQTPGQGLQFLFEYFSETQRNKGNFPGRFSGRQFSNSRSEMNVSTLELGDSALYLCASSLEGGGTYNEQFFGPGTRLTVL.

This clone was seen a handful of times. V and J are TRBV4-3 and TRBJ1-3; D gene uncertain. Germline V gene lookup returns CDR1 LGHNA and CDR2 YSLEER. CDR3 size: 16 residues. V was pared by 1 base and J by 3 bases, with 13 bases between. CDR3 sequence (DNA): TGCGCCAGCAGCCAAGTGGGGTCGGGATTTGGAAACACCATATATTTT. As protein: CASSQVGSGFGNTIYF.

The chain uses TRBV9 and TRBJ2-2; 7 bases match TRBD1. The CDR3 runs to 15 residues. Per germline, CDR1 SGDLS and CDR2 YYNGEE. J lost 8 bases, V lost 3 bases, and 10 bases had no gene match. This CDR3 reads CASSADGQVRGELFF. DNA of the CDR3: TGTGCCAGCAGCGCCGATGGACAGGTCAGAGGGGAGCTGTTTTTT.

The chain links TRBV4-1 to TRBJ1-5; a weak D match, TRBD1 (6 bases). This CDR3 is built from 18 residues. Germline V gene sequence: CDR1 MGHRA, CDR2 YSYEKL. V was pared by 0 bases and J by 3 bases, with 18 bases between. CDR3 residues: CASSQEGTAGVFNQPQHF. In nucleotides, the CDR3 is TGCGCCAGCAGCCAAGAAGGAACGGCAGGGGTGTTCAATCAGCCCCAGCATTTT.

The gene calls are TRBV3-1 (or the pseudogene TRBV3-2) and TRBJ2-6; no clear D. CDR1 and CDR2 from the germline V gene are LGHDT and YNNKEL (reference sequence). Trimming took 5 bases from V and 0 from J, leaving 11 bases between them. This CDR3 is built from 16 residues. The CDR3 coding sequence is TGTGCCAGCAGCTCCATTGGAGCCTCTGGGGCCAACGTCCTGACTTTC. Its translation is CASSSIGASGANVLTF.

V and J are TRBV27 and TRBJ2-7, with D perhaps being TRBD1 or TRBD2 (6 bases each). Germline V gene lookup returns CDR1 MNHEY and CDR2 SMNVEV (reference sequence). The V end was cut by 5 bases, the J end by 9 bases, with 14 bases between. The CDR3 length is 12 residues. The CDR3 protein is CASSPSGAVQYF. The CDR3 DNA follows: TGTGCCAGCAGTCCATCGGGGGCCGTGCAGTACTTC.

V is TRBV6-5 and J is TRBJ1-2, with D maybe TRBD1 (6 bases). V dropped 10 bases and J dropped 1 base, with 13 bases sitting between them. The CDR3 runs 13 residues. Germline V gene lookup returns CDR1 MNHEY and CDR2 SVGAGI. The CDR3 nucleotides read TGTGCCATCCTAGACAGGAGTAACTATGGCTACACCTTC. This codes for CAILDRSNYGYTF.